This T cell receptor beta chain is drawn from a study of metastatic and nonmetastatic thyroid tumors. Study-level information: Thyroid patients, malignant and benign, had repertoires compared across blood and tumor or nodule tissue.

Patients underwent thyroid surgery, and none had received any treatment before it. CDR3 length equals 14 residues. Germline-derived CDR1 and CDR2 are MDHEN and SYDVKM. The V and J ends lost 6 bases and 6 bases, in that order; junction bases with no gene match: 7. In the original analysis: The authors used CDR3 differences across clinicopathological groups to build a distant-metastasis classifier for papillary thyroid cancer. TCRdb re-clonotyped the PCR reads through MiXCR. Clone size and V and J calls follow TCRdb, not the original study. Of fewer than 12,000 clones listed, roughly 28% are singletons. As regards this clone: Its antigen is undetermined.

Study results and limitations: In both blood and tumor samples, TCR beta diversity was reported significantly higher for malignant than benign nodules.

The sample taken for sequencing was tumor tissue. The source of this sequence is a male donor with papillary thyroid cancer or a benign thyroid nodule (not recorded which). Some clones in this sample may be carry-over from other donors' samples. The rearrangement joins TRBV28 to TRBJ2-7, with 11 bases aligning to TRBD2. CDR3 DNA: TGTGCCAGCAGCTTTAGCGGGGGGGGCGGCGAGCAGTACTTC. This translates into CASSFSGGGGEQYF.